These 25 T cell receptor beta chains came from one sample sequenced in a study of a mutant IDH1 vaccine in newly diagnosed glioma. The time point: baseline, week 1 (first vaccination visit). Treatment: pre-vaccination baseline after standard-of-care therapy. Data came from immunoSEQ multiplex PCR; TCRdb stores just in-frame clones and leaves some out. The table shows about 36,000 clones, with 78% occurring only once. Sequencing used PBMCs, obtained from a glioma patient treated with radiotherapy, temozolomide or both. These receptors all come from a man between 35 and 55 years old with glioma. Some clones in this sample may be carry-over from other donors' samples.

This chain uses TRBV7-2 with TRBJ1-1; D is possibly TRBD1 (5 bases). V was cut by 2 bases and J by 4 bases, with 14 bases left in between. The CDR3 length is 15 residues. Germline V lookup: CDR1 SGHTA, CDR2 FQGNSA. The CDR3 spells CASSLNKGLSTEAFF. The CDR3 nucleotides are TGTGCCAGCAGCTTAAATAAGGGGCTGAGCACTGAAGCTTTCTTT.

This clone turned up a few times. The chain uses TRBV5-1 and TRBJ1-1, with TRBD1 matching over 11 bases. Per the germline V gene, CDR1 is SGHRS and CDR2 is YFSETQ. This CDR3 contains 15 residues. The trim removed 2 bases at V and 4 bases at J, leaving 4 bases unmatched. For the CDR3, the DNA is TGCGCCAGCAGCTTCGGGACAGGGGGGTCCACTGAAGCTTTCTTT. The encoded protein is CASSFGTGGSTEAFF.

This clone was seen a single time. The rearrangement uses TRBV20-1 and TRBJ1-2, with a possible D match to TRBD1 (6 bases). Germline values: CDR1 DFQATT, CDR2 SNEGSKA (reference sequence). The CDR3 extends over 11 amino acids. V lost 1 base and J 8 bases, leaving 8 bases between the germline ends. CDR3 coding DNA: TGCAGTGCTAGAGTGGGGGGCGGCTACACCTTC. The encoded protein is CSARVGGGYTF.

The chain has TRBV6-1 and TRBJ1-4, with 8 bases lining up with TRBD1. The CDR3 spans 14 residues. The V gene end was trimmed by 7 bases and the J gene end by 3 bases; junction bases not matched to a gene: 4. CDR1 is MNHNS, CDR2 SASEGT, per germline. The CDR3 spells CASKQGAANEKLFF. The CDR3 DNA follows: TGTGCCAGCAAGCAGGGGGCGGCTAATGAAAAACTGTTTTTT.

V gene TRBV28 combines with J gene TRBJ1-5, with 9 bases that match TRBD1. V gave up 3 bases and J gave up 0 bases; unmatched junction bases: 18. The CDR3 is 21 amino acids. Looked up from germline, CDR1 is MDHEN and CDR2 is SYDVKM. CDR3 coding DNA: TGTGCCAGCAGTTTGCTTAACAGGGGGCGGGGGACGATGATTAGCAATCAGCCCCAGCATTTT. Amino acids: CASSLLNRGRGTMISNQPQHF.

The chain has TRBV10-3 and TRBJ1-1; 8 bases are a match to TRBD1. The length of the CDR3 is 14 residues. Germline V CDR1 and CDR2: ENHRY, SYGVKD. V lost 3 bases, J lost 3 bases, and 3 bases stayed unmatched. CDR3 in DNA: TGTGCCATCAGTGACACAGGGGGGGACACTGAAGCTTTCTTT. This translates into CAISDTGGDTEAFF.

The rearrangement uses TRBV15 and TRBJ2-3; the D is unclear. This CDR3 has 18 residues. Looked up from germline, CDR1 is LNHNV and CDR2 is YYDKDF (reference sequence). The V end lost 0 bases, the J end lost 0 bases, and 16 bases lay between the germline ends. The CDR3 DNA sequence: TGTGCCACCAGCAGAGATCCGCGGCGCCCGACTAGCACAGATACGCAGTATTTT. It encodes CATSRDPRRPTSTDTQYF.

The V call is TRBV2, the J call TRBJ2-1, with 12 bases fitting TRBD2. V was pared by 1 base and J by 2 bases, with 0 bases of the junction left unmatched. Looked up from germline, CDR1 is SNHLY and CDR2 is FYNNEI. This CDR3 contains 16 residues. The CDR3 here is CASSEGLAGAYNEQFF. As DNA, the CDR3 is TGTGCCAGCAGTGAAGGACTAGCGGGGGCCTACAATGAGCAGTTCTTC.

The chain employs TRBV7-8 and TRBJ2-3; a weak D match, TRBD1 (6 bases). The CDR3 spans 15 residues. V was clipped by 4 bases and J by 3 bases, with 14 bases between them. Germline V gives CDR1 SGHVS, CDR2 FQNEAQ. The CDR3 DNA follows: TGTGCCAGCAGCTCGTACAGGGTAGGGACAGATACGCAGTATTTT. Amino acid sequence: CASSSYRVGTDTQYF.

The rearrangement links TRBV19 to TRBJ2-1; 9 bases line up with TRBD2. CDR1 LNHDA and CDR2 SQIVND come from the germline V gene (reference sequence). CDR3 length: 15 amino acids. Trimming cost V 4 bases and J 1 base; bases outside gene matches: 2. Here the CDR3 DNA reads TGTGCCAGTAGTACTCTAGCGGGGTCCTACAATGAGCAGTTCTTC. This sequence encodes CASSTLAGSYNEQFF.

The chain employs TRBV6-6 and TRBJ1-1, with 7 bases aligning to TRBD1. V was pared by 6 bases and J by 6 bases, with 10 bases of the junction left unmatched. The CDR3 is 14 amino acids. Germline CDR1 reads MNHNY; CDR2 reads SVGAGI (reference sequence). DNA of the CDR3: TGTGCCAGCAGACCCGAGACAGGGCGGGCTGAAGCTTTCTTT. It yields the protein CASRPETGRAEAFF.

The chain has TRBV19 and TRBJ2-1, with 8 bases matching TRBD1. J gave up 8 bases and V 1 base, and 13 bases lay outside the gene matches. Germline CDR1 and CDR2: LNHDA and SQIVND (reference sequence). This CDR3 is 17 amino acids long. Here the CDR3 DNA reads TGTGCCAGTAGTATAGTCACCGGGACAGGTACGCCCCATGAGCAGTTCTTC. Translation gives CASSIVTGTGTPHEQFF.

A few counts support this clone. This chain links TRBV30 with TRBJ1-4, with D uncertain. Trimming left V 4 bases short and J 6 bases short, with 12 bases between. This CDR3 spans 13 amino acids. CDR1 and CDR2 (germline): GTSNPN, SVGIG (reference sequence). CDR3 nucleotide sequence: TGTGCCTGGACGATTGGACCCTATGAAAAACTGTTTTTT. Translation gives CAWTIGPYEKLFF.

The chain couples TRBV15 to TRBJ1-5; weak D call: TRBD1 (5 bases). V was shortened by 0 bases and J by 5 bases, with 14 bases between the two germline ends. This CDR3 region has 16 residues. Germline-derived CDR1 and CDR2 are LNHNV and YYDKDF (reference sequence). CDR3 in DNA: TGTGCCACCAGCAGAGAGGGGCAAGGGTGGGATCAGCCCCAGCATTTT. Encoded protein: CATSREGQGWDQPQHF.

The J gene is TRBJ2-7, the V gene TRBV29-1, with unresolved D. The germline CDR1 and CDR2 sequences are SQVTM and ANQGSEA. The CDR3 has 12 residues. Between the trimmed V and J ends, which lost 6 bases and 2 bases, there was a span of 11 bases. DNA of the CDR3: TGCAGCGTCGAACGGACGCCCTACGAGCAGTACTTC. This translates into CSVERTPYEQYF.

Only one count was recorded for this clone. Here the CDR3 reads CASSLGQGRGYTF. For the CDR3, the DNA is TGTGCCAGCAGCTTAGGACAGGGTCGTGGCTACACCTTC. The genes are TRBV7-9 and TRBJ1-2; 7 nucleotides line up with TRBD1. The CDR3 covers 13 residues. Germline lookup yields CDR1 SEHNR and CDR2 FQNEAQ (reference sequence). Trimming at V came to 1 base and at J to 7 bases, leaving 3 bases not matched to a gene. The full variable domain, its missing parts supplied by reference TRBV7-9 and TRBJ1-2, is DTGVSQNPRHKITKRGQNVTFRCDPISEHNRLYWYRQTLGQGPEFLTYFQNEAQLEKSRLLSDRFSAERPKGSFSTLEIQRTEQGDSAMYLCASSLGQGRGYTFGSGTRLTVV.

CDR3 sequence reads: CASIFASEAFF. CDR3 bases: TGTGCCAGTATTTTCGCCTCTGAAGCTTTCTTT. The chain is built from TRBV19 and TRBJ1-1; D unresolved. Germline-derived CDR1 and CDR2 are LNHDA and SQIVND (reference sequence). The CDR3 consists of 11 residues. Trimming removed 7 bases at V and 6 bases at J, with 9 bases between.

V gene TRBV5-7 combines with J gene TRBJ2-2; tentatively, D is TRBD1 or TRBD2 (5 bases each). TRBV5-7 belongs to the ORF category, with a function that is uncertain. Trimming took 7 bases from V and 2 from J, leaving 9 bases between them. This CDR3 has 13 residues. The CDR3 nucleotides are TGTGCCAGCCGGGACCTCAACACCGGGGAGCTGTTTTTT. Translating it yields CASRDLNTGELFF.

This chain's CDR3 is CASSPTGSNQPQHF. The CDR3 nucleotides are TGTGCCAGCAGCCCAACAGGGAGCAATCAGCCCCAGCATTTT. The chain joins TRBV27 to TRBJ1-5, with a weak D call TRBD1 (6 bases). CDR3 length equals 14 residues. V was cut by 6 bases and J by 1 base, with 10 bases left in between. Looked up from germline, CDR1 is MNHEY and CDR2 is SMNVEV (reference sequence).

The V call is TRBV6-1, the J call TRBJ2-7; unclear D gene. The CDR3 loop spans 15 amino acids. The V gene lost 2 bases and the J gene lost 5 bases, with 16 bases spanning the gap. Per the germline V gene, CDR1 is MNHNS and CDR2 is SASEGT. DNA for the CDR3: TGTGCCAGCAGTGAAAGGGCATTTACGGTCGACGAGCAGTACTTC. This codes for CASSERAFTVDEQYF.

The chain joins TRBV27 to TRBJ1-6, with D perhaps TRBD1 (5 bases). Germline-derived CDR1 and CDR2 are MNHEY and SMNVEV (reference sequence). The CDR3 loop spans 14 amino acids. Trimming stripped 3 bases from V and 11 bases from J, with 14 bases between. The CDR3 DNA reads TGTGCCAGCAGTTTGGGGCAGGGTGGGACACCCCTCCACTTT. It specifies CASSLGQGGTPLHF.

This clone has more than one count but fewer than ten. V is TRBV19 and J is TRBJ1-1; no reliable D call. V was clipped by 2 bases and J by 3 bases, with 10 bases between them. CDR1 is LNHDA and CDR2 is SQIVND in the germline V gene (reference sequence). The CDR3 contains 14 residues. Here the CDR3 reads CASSISADYTEAFF. The CDR3 DNA sequence: TGTGCCAGTAGTATATCTGCGGACTACACTGAAGCTTTCTTT. Full variable domain (missing parts from reference TRBV19 and TRBJ1-1): DGGITQSPKYLFRKEGQNVTLSCEQNLNHDAMYWYRQDPGQGLRLIYYSQIVNDFQKGDIAEGYSVSREKKESFPLTVTSAQKNPTAFYLCASSISADYTEAFFGQGTRLTVV.

This chain uses TRBV11-2 with TRBJ1-2; no clear D. Germline V gene lookup returns CDR1 SGHAT and CDR2 FQNNGV. V lost 1 base and J 2 bases, leaving 8 bases between the germline ends. The CDR3 sequence is 14 residues long. The CDR3 here is CASSLVPENYGYTF. The CDR3 DNA sequence: TGTGCCAGCAGCTTAGTTCCCGAAAACTATGGCTACACCTTC.

The V call is TRBV10-1, the J call TRBJ2-2, with 8 bases identical to TRBD2. V lost 5 bases, J lost 2 bases, and 7 bases stayed unmatched. Germline loops: CDR1 WNHNN, CDR2 SYGVQD (reference sequence). CDR3 length equals 16 residues. DNA of the CDR3: TGCGCCAGCAGTACCCTAGCGGGTCTAAACACCGGGGAGCTGTTTTTT. Its protein product is CASSTLAGLNTGELFF.

The chain employs TRBV7-2 and TRBJ1-1; D perhaps matches TRBD1 (5 bases). The V end was cut by 4 bases, the J end by 5 bases, with 17 bases between. The CDR3 is 15 amino acids. Germline-derived CDR1 and CDR2 are SGHTA and FQGNSA. The CDR3 coding sequence is TGTGCCAGCAGCTCCGCCTTGGGACGGGGAACTGAAGCTTTCTTT. Translation: CASSSALGRGTEAFF.